Sequencing of this T cell receptor (beta chain) was carried out in a study of shared clonotypes between healthy human individuals. Profiled with immunoSEQ multiplex PCR; TCRdb holds only in-frame clones, not every one. The repertoire includes 2,100,000 or so clones, approximately 94% of them detected once, and around 0.13% sits in the top ten. This clone was seen a single time. Its antigen is unknown. Trimming cost V 8 bases and J 2 bases, with 13 bases left between them. The germline V gene has CDR1 MGHDK and CDR2 SYGVNS. The CDR3 runs to 14 residues. Study-level findings and limits: Across four donors, naive CD4 shared roughly 5%, naive CD8 3.5% to 4%, memory CD4 more than 2%, memory CD8 around 0.42%. Across subsets, estimated richness was generally greater for naive than for memory populations. Non-shared clonotypes had lower generation probabilities than clonotypes shared by all four sorted-subset donors.

Material: naive CD4+ T cells sorted from blood. The sample's subset: CD45RA+ positively selected. The receptor comes from a man aged 18-30 years in good health. This chain joins TRBV25-1 and TRBJ1-3, with TRBD1 as a possible D gene (6 bases). As DNA, the CDR3 is TGTGCCAGCGGGGGGCTGAAAACTGGAAACACCATATATTTT. It yields the protein CASGGLKTGNTIYF.